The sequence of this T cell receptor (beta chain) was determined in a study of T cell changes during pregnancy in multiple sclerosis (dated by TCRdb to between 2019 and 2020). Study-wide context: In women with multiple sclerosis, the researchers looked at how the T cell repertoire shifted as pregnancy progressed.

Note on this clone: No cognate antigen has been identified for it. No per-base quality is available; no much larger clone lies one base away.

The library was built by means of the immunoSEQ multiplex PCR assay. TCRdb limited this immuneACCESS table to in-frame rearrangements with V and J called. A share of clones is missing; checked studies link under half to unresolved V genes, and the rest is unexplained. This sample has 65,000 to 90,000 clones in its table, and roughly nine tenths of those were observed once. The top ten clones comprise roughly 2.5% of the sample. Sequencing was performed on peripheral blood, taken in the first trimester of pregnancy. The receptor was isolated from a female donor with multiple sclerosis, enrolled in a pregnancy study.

The DNA sequence reads TGTGCCAGCAGTTTATCAGGGGGCCCTTACGAGCAGTACTTC. Translated, it reads CASSLSGGPYEQYF. Rearrangement joined TRBV28 to TRBJ2-7; TRBD1 aligns with 8 central bases. Taken from the germline V gene, the CDR1 and CDR2 loops are MDHEN and SYDVKM. Spanning cysteine to phenylalanine, the CDR3 consists of 14 amino acids. The DNA shown is the 42-base CDR3, in frame from base 1. V loses 1 base at its end and J loses 4 bases; junction bases beyond the gene matches: 3.